This entry concerns a single TCR beta chain. The sample originates from a study of blood T cell repertoires in COVID-19. Clones were sequenced by immunoSEQ multiplex PCR, and TCRdb holds only the in-frame ones, with some missing. The sample holds about 160,000 clones, around 87% seen once. CDR3 size: 14 residues. Germline V CDR1 and CDR2: LNHDA, SQIVND (reference sequence). Trimming left V 3 bases short and J 1 base short, with 7 bases between. The TCR comes from a woman aged 60-75 years with active or convalescent COVID-19. The gene calls are TRBV19 and TRBJ1-3; no clear D gene. Sequenced input: peripheral blood. The CDR3 loop is CASSIGLSGNTIYF. As DNA, the CDR3 is TGTGCCAGTAGTATTGGCTTATCTGGAAACACCATATATTTT.